This T cell receptor beta chain is drawn from a study of identical twins. Trimming took 5 bases from V and 4 from J, leaving 12 bases between them. Germline lookup yields CDR1 MNHNS and CDR2 SASEGT. This CDR3 region has 14 residues. TCRdb recomputed calls from the 5' RACE reads with MiXCR, one row per CDR3 protein. The sample records more than 1.5 million distinct CDR3 sequences, roughly a third being singletons. The sequence derives from a newborn girl in good health. Sequencing used cord blood. J is TRBJ1-5 and V is TRBV6-1; D may be TRBD1 (6 bases). CDR3 sequence (DNA): TGTGCCAGCAGTCTCAGGGGATTAAATCAGCCCCAGCATTTT. Amino acid sequence: CASSLRGLNQPQHF.